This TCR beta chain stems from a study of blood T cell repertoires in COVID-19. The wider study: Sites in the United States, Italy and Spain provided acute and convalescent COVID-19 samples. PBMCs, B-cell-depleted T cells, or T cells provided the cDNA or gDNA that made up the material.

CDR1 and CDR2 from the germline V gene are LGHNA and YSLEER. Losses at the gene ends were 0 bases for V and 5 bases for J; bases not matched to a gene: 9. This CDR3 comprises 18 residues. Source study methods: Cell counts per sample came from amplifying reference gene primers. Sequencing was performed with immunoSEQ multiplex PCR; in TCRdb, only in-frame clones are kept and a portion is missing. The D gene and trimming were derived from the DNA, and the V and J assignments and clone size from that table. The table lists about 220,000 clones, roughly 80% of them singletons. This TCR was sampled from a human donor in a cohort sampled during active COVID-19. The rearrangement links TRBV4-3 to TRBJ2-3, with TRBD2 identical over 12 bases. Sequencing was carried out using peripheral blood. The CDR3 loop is CASSQDPVTSGGRDTQYF. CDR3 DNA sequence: TGCGCCAGCAGCCAAGATCCAGTGACTAGCGGGGGCAGAGATACGCAGTATTTT.